These 32 T cell receptor beta chains came from one sample sequenced in a study of siplizumab effects on memory and regulatory T cells. The protocol was immunoSEQ multiplex PCR, while the TCRdb copy is restricted to in-frame clones and leaves out a portion. The sample holds over 85,000 clones, just under 95% seen once. The specimen sequenced was CD4+ T cells sorted from blood. The receptors were gathered from a human donor in good health.

This chain connects TRBV6-1 to TRBJ1-1; D call uncertain. Germline-derived CDR1 and CDR2 are MNHNS and SASEGT. The CDR3 totals 14 residues. Trimming removed 6 bases at V and 6 bases at J, with 17 bases between. In DNA, the CDR3 is TGTGCCAGCAGGGTATTAAGTTGGATCTCTGAAGCTTTCTTT. This sequence encodes CASRVLSWISEAFF.

V is TRBV7-9 and J is TRBJ1-1; 9 bases map to TRBD1. There are 16 residues in the CDR3. Trimming cost V 5 bases and J 5 bases; bases outside gene matches: 12. Germline values: CDR1 SEHNR, CDR2 FQNEAQ (reference sequence). CDR3 amino acids: CASSDRGTGRETEAFF. Here the CDR3 DNA reads TGTGCCAGCAGCGATAGGGGGACAGGGCGCGAGACTGAAGCTTTCTTT.

This sequence joins TRBV6-6 and TRBJ2-1; 8 nucleotides match TRBD2. The CDR3 is made up of 15 amino acids. Looked up from germline, CDR1 is MNHNY and CDR2 is SVGAGI (reference sequence). With V trimmed by 2 bases and J by 4 bases, 4 bases remained unmatched. Here the CDR3 reads CASSYAGGDYNEQFF. CDR3 coding DNA: TGTGCCAGCAGTTACGCGGGGGGCGATTACAATGAGCAGTTCTTC.

This chain joins TRBV18 and TRBJ1-1; D not certain. CDR3 length: 15 residues. Germline lookup yields CDR1 KGHSH and CDR2 LQKENI. Trimming cost V 2 bases and J 1 base, with 11 bases left between them. DNA of the CDR3: TGTGCCAGCTCACCAAGTCCTTCGGGGAACACTGAAGCTTTCTTT. Amino acid sequence: CASSPSPSGNTEAFF.

V and J are TRBV2 and TRBJ1-5; 10 nucleotides match TRBD1. Germline CDR1 reads SNHLY; CDR2 reads FYNNEI. The CDR3 extends over 16 amino acids. Trimming at V came to 8 bases and at J to 3 bases, leaving 10 bases not matched to a gene. CDR3 region: CASRIRGQGSNQPQHF. The DNA of the CDR3 is TGTGCCAGCCGAATAAGGGGACAGGGGTCCAATCAGCCCCAGCATTTT.

V usage is TRBV2 and J usage is TRBJ2-6; D may match TRBD1 or TRBD2 (6 bases each). Germline V gene data show CDR1 as SNHLY and CDR2 as FYNNEI. CDR3 size: 15 residues. The V gene lost 3 bases and the J gene lost 4 bases, with 10 bases spanning the gap. DNA of the CDR3: TGTGCCAGCAGTGATCGGGGGCTCGGGGCCAACGTCCTGACTTTC. It is translated as CASSDRGLGANVLTF.

The rearrangement joins TRBV9 to TRBJ2-7; a possible D gene is TRBD2 (5 bases). The CDR3 sequence is 17 residues long. Germline V gene data show CDR1 as SGDLS and CDR2 as YYNGEE. V was pared by 0 bases and J by 7 bases, with 23 bases between. CDR3 in amino acids: CASSVADRSILPGEQYF. In DNA form, the CDR3 reads TGTGCCAGCAGCGTAGCGGATCGCTCTATTCTACCGGGGGAGCAGTACTTC.

The chain recombines TRBV18 with TRBJ1-2; D is unresolved. The length of the CDR3 is 15 residues. Germline V gene data show CDR1 as KGHSH and CDR2 as LQKENI. The V end was cut by 0 bases, the J end by 0 bases, with 8 bases between. The DNA for the CDR3 is TGTGCCAGCTCACCACCAGCCAGTTCTAACTATGGCTACACCTTC. This translates into CASSPPASSNYGYTF.

In regard to this clone: Different DNA sequences within this sample yield the same CDR3. The J gene is TRBJ2-5, the V gene TRBV5-1; D remains unclear. Germline V gene sequence: CDR1 SGHRS, CDR2 YFSETQ. Trimming took off 4 bases at V and 2 bases at J, with 3 bases between the two ends. The CDR3 totals 11 residues. Written as DNA, the CDR3 is TGCGCCAGCAGCATTCAAGAGACCCAGTACTTC. It specifies CASSIQETQYF.

The CDR3 protein is CASSDSGGANTEAFF. The CDR3 nucleotides read TGTGCCAGCAGTGACTCGGGCGGGGCGAACACTGAAGCTTTCTTT. The V call is TRBV6-4, the J call TRBJ1-1; a possible D gene is TRBD1 (5 bases). Trimming pared 0 bases from V and 1 base from J, leaving 9 bases between. This CDR3 has 15 residues. Germline values: CDR1 MRHNA, CDR2 SNTAGT.

This CDR3 reads CASSTASGITDTQYF. The DNA for the CDR3 is TGTGCCAGCAGCACGGCTAGCGGGATCACAGATACGCAGTATTTT. The gene calls are TRBV11-2 and TRBJ2-3; 9 bases match TRBD2. The junction had 5 bases not matched to a gene; V was cut back by 5 bases and J by 2 bases. This CDR3 has 15 residues. Germline V gives CDR1 SGHAT, CDR2 FQNNGV.

The V gene is TRBV11-2, the J gene TRBJ2-3; D unresolved. CDR1 SGHAT and CDR2 FQNNGV come from the germline V gene. This CDR3 is built from 14 residues. V was cut by 4 bases and J by 6 bases, with 14 bases left in between. The CDR3 sequence is CASSYRRALDTQYF. CDR3 bases: TGTGCCAGCAGCTACCGTAGGGCCCTGGATACGCAGTATTTT.

In regard to this clone: Other DNA sequences in this sample translate to the same CDR3. The chain is built from TRBV30 and TRBJ2-5; D possibly uses TRBD1 or TRBD2 (5 bases each). The CDR3 sequence is 11 residues long. The V end was cut by 4 bases, the J end by 4 bases, with 7 bases between. Germline V gene sequence: CDR1 GTSNPN, CDR2 SVGIG (reference sequence). The DNA of the CDR3 is TGTGCCTGGATTGGGGGAGAGACCCAGTACTTC. This codes for CAWIGGETQYF.

The chain joins TRBV5-4 to TRBJ1-2; D might be TRBD1 (5 bases). Per the germline V gene, CDR1 is SGHNT and CDR2 is YYREEE (reference sequence). The length of the CDR3 is 17 residues. V lost 4 bases and J lost 4, with 23 bases in between. The CDR3 sequence: CASSELGAGPPIYGYTF. The CDR3 region has the DNA TGTGCCAGCAGCGAACTTGGGGCAGGGCCTCCCATCTATGGCTACACCTTC.

The chain employs TRBV10-3 and TRBJ2-1, with D perhaps TRBD2 (5 bases). The V end lost 5 bases, the J end lost 6 bases, and 14 bases lay between the germline ends. Per germline, CDR1 ENHRY and CDR2 SYGVKD. This CDR3 has 14 amino acids. The CDR3 nucleotides are TGTGCCATCAGTTTGGACTTCTCTATCAATGAGCAGTTCTTC. This gives the protein CAISLDFSINEQFF.

The rearrangement links TRBV7-8 to TRBJ2-2, with 11 bases lining up with TRBD1. V was clipped by 4 bases and J by 5 bases; unmatched bases: 3. The CDR3 loop spans 15 amino acids. CDR1 and CDR2 (germline): SGHVS, FQNEAQ. CDR3 loop: CASSSRDRGTGELFF. The CDR3 bases are TGTGCCAGCAGCTCCCGGGACAGGGGGACCGGGGAGCTGTTTTTT.

This clone has just one count. This chain connects TRBV5-1 to TRBJ2-7, with TRBD1 identical over 7 bases. Germline CDR1 SGHRS, CDR2 YFSETQ. This CDR3 comprises 16 residues. Losses at the gene ends were 1 base for V and 2 bases for J; bases not matched to a gene: 9. The CDR3 bases are TGCGCCAGCAGCTTGCCCCAAGACAGGGTAACCTACGAGCAGTACTTC. Protein sequence: CASSLPQDRVTYEQYF. Full variable domain (missing parts from reference TRBV5-1 and TRBJ2-7): KAGVTQTPRYLIKTRGQQVTLSCSPISGHRSVSWYQQTPGQGLQFLFEYFSETQRNKGNFPGRFSGRQFSNSRSEMNVSTLELGDSALYLCASSLPQDRVTYEQYFGPGTRLTVT.

CDR3 in DNA: TGTGCCAGCAGCCAAGAATTGGGAGGCTACAATGAGCAGTTCTTC. As protein: CASSQELGGYNEQFF. The chain combines TRBV14 with TRBJ2-1; tentative D call: TRBD2 (6 bases). CDR1 SGHDN and CDR2 FVKESK come from the germline V gene. The CDR3 has 15 amino acids. Trimming took 0 bases from V and 3 from J, leaving 9 bases between them.

This clone has just one count. V usage is TRBV6-4 and J usage is TRBJ1-1; unclear D gene. Trimming left V 4 bases short and J 5 bases short, with 14 bases between. This CDR3 region has 14 residues. Germline assignment: CDR1 MRHNA and CDR2 SNTAGT. CDR3 sequence: CASSATASGTEAFF. The CDR3 DNA reads as TGTGCCAGCAGTGCTACGGCTTCTGGGACTGAAGCTTTCTTT.

The table lists this clone with a count of one. The chain is built from TRBV5-6 and TRBJ2-7, with 11 bases matching TRBD2. The V segment lost 3 bases and the J segment 1 base; nucleotides outside the gene matches: 6. The CDR3 loop spans 16 amino acids. The germline V gene has CDR1 SGHDT and CDR2 YYEEEE. In nucleotides, the CDR3 is TGTGCCAGCAGCTGGGTGACTAGCGGGGTTTCCTACGAGCAGTACTTC. Encoded protein: CASSWVTSGVSYEQYF. Drawing the rest from reference TRBV5-6 and TRBJ2-7, the complete variable domain is DAGVTQSPTHLIKTRGQQVTLRCSPKSGHDTVSWYQQALGQGPQFIFQYYEEEERQRGNFPDRFSGHQFPNYSSELNVNALLLGDSALYLCASSWVTSGVSYEQYFGPGTRLTVT.

Here the CDR3 DNA reads TGTGCCAGCAGTGCGGCAGGGGGCTGGATCGGGGAGCTGTTTTTT. Its protein is CASSAAGGWIGELFF. The V and J genes are TRBV6-6 and TRBJ2-2, with 8 nucleotides matching TRBD1. CDR3 size: 15 residues. V shed 5 bases, J shed 7 bases, and the junction held 9 bases outside the gene matches. Germline lookup yields CDR1 MNHNY and CDR2 SVGAGI (reference sequence).

The chain is built from TRBV29-1 and TRBJ2-7; tentatively, D is TRBD1 (6 bases). The CDR3 contains 12 residues. Per the germline V gene, CDR1 is SQVTM and CDR2 is ANQGSEA. CDR3 in amino acids: CSVRQGTYEQYF. In DNA, the CDR3 is TGCAGTGTGAGGCAGGGGACCTACGAGCAGTACTTC.

This chain joins TRBV18 and TRBJ2-5; D assignment may be TRBD1 or TRBD2 (5 bases each). CDR3 length: 17 amino acids. The ends were cut back, 3 bases at V and 2 bases at J, with 19 bases in the middle. The germline CDR1 and CDR2 sequences are KGHSH and LQKENI. The CDR3 sequence: CASSPYTPGRAQETQYF. In DNA form, the CDR3 reads TGTGCCAGCTCACCTTACACCCCGGGGCGGGCTCAAGAGACCCAGTACTTC.

This chain links TRBV5-1 with TRBJ2-1; 9 bases line up with TRBD2. V lost 0 bases to trimming and J lost 0 bases; unmatched junction nucleotides: 4. The CDR3 extends over 17 amino acids. Per the germline V gene, CDR1 is SGHRS and CDR2 is YFSETQ. CDR3 sequence (DNA): TGCGCCAGCAGCTTGGAGCAAGCGGGGGGCTCCTACAATGAGCAGTTCTTC. Translated, it gives CASSLEQAGGSYNEQFF.

The CDR3 bases are TGTGCCAGCTCACTTGGGACAGGGGGTTCTGGGGCCAACGTCCTGACTTTC. Translated, it gives CASSLGTGGSGANVLTF. V gene TRBV18 combines with J gene TRBJ2-6; TRBD1 matches at 11 bases. CDR1 and CDR2 (germline): KGHSH, LQKENI. The CDR3 has 17 amino acids. J was trimmed by 1 base and V by 4 bases; bases with no gene match: 3.

The DNA of the CDR3 is TGTGCCAGCAGTTACTCTTCCGAAGATACGCAGTATTTT. This gives the protein CASSYSSEDTQYF. The chain carries TRBV6-6 and TRBJ2-3; D is unclear. V gave up 0 bases and J gave up 5 bases, with 6 bases separating them. Germline assignment: CDR1 MNHNY and CDR2 SVGAGI (reference sequence). This CDR3 region has 13 residues.

CDR3 sequence reads: CASSQGTDYGYTF. Here the CDR3 DNA reads TGCGCCAGCAGTCAAGGGACGGACTATGGCTACACCTTC. The chain recombines TRBV5-1 with TRBJ1-2; D may be TRBD1 (5 bases). CDR1 SGHRS and CDR2 YFSETQ come from the germline V gene. This CDR3 spans 13 amino acids. Deletions cut 5 bases from V and 3 bases from J, with 11 bases between.

The V call is TRBV5-8, the J call TRBJ1-3, with a possible D match to TRBD1 (5 bases). Trimming took 4 bases from V and 0 from J, leaving 14 bases between them. Germline V gene lookup returns CDR1 SGHTS and CDR2 YDEGEE. This CDR3 has 16 residues. The CDR3 reads CASSLAGTFSGNTIYF. Written as DNA, the CDR3 is TGTGCCAGCAGCCTGGCCGGGACCTTCTCTGGAAACACCATATATTTT.

The gene calls are TRBV6-1 and TRBJ1-3; D not certain. Per germline, CDR1 MNHNS and CDR2 SASEGT. The V and J ends lost 2 bases and 6 bases respectively, with 14 bases between them. The CDR3 spans 15 residues. The CDR3 DNA sequence: TGTGCCAGCAGTGAACTTTCCTCGGGGAAAAACACCATATATTTT. Translating gives CASSELSSGKNTIYF.

This chain uses TRBV7-8 with TRBJ2-7; 7 nucleotides align to TRBD2. CDR1 is SGHVS and CDR2 is FQNEAQ in the germline V gene. This CDR3 comprises 16 residues. V shed 0 bases, J shed 2 bases, and the junction held 7 bases outside the gene matches. The CDR3 sequence is CASSLASSGNAYEQYF. For the CDR3, the DNA is TGTGCCAGCAGCTTAGCGTCGAGCGGGAACGCCTACGAGCAGTACTTC.

The chain carries TRBV7-3 and TRBJ2-5; TRBD2 is a possible D gene (6 bases). The V gene lost 1 base and the J gene lost 5 bases, with 17 bases spanning the gap. Germline V gene lookup returns CDR1 SGHTA and CDR2 FQGTGA. The CDR3 is made up of 16 amino acids. This chain's CDR3 is CASSLNQRANAETQYF. The CDR3 DNA is TGTGCCAGCAGCTTAAACCAGCGGGCCAATGCGGAGACCCAGTACTTC.

J is TRBJ1-1 and V is TRBV7-9, with D possibly being TRBD1 (6 bases). Germline V lookup: CDR1 SEHNR, CDR2 FQNEAQ (reference sequence). The germline V and J ends were trimmed by 11 bases and 1 base, with 20 bases remaining between them. The CDR3 covers 15 residues. CDR3 bases: TGTGCCGGACGGGGGGCAGGGGCCTCGAACACTGAAGCTTTCTTT. This encodes CAGRGAGASNTEAFF.